These T cell receptor beta chains were read from a single sample in a study of radiation and T cells in renal cell carcinoma. Generated by immunoSEQ multiplex PCR, the TCRdb table keeps only in-frame clones and is missing some. The sample gives 60,000 to 75,000 clones, over 65% of which show up once; over 5.5% is in the top ten. The starting material was blood, obtained from a patient whose treatment included radiotherapy and nephrectomy. Receptor source: a man aged 55 to 70 with renal cell carcinoma. CDR3s include the opening cysteine and the closing phenylalanine or tryptophan. The D gene is left open where the match is weak. A row's size may be missing; if present it is once, few, many or a size class.

>13|-|TRBV6-1|-|TRBJ2-4
TGTGCCAGCAGTGAACAGGGAGATGGCATTCAGTACTTC
CASSEQGDGIQYF
>15|-|TRBV5-4|-|TRBJ1-4
TGTGCCAGCAGCTTGGAACCCGCAACTAATGAAAAACTGTTTTTT
CASSLEPATNEKLFF
>12|-|TRBV4-1|-|TRBJ1-2
TGCGCCAGCAGCCAAGAGGGCTTTGGCTACACCTTC
CASSQEGFGYTF
>16|once|TRBV21-1|-|TRBJ2-1
TGTGCCAGCAGCAAAGTATCTTGGGCATACTACAATGAGCAGTTCTTC
CASSKVSWAYYNEQFF
>14|-|TRBV29-1|-|TRBJ1-5
TGCAGCGTTGGAGACCCGGGACATAATCAGCCCCAGCATTTT
CSVGDPGHNQPQHF
>14|-|TRBV11-2|-|TRBJ2-5
TGTGCCAGCAGCCCTGTCGGGGGTCAAGAGACCCAGTACTTC
CASSPVGGQETQYF
>15|-|TRBV9|TRBD2|TRBJ2-1
TGTGCCAGCAGCGCGGGACTAGCGGAACATAATGAGCAGTTCTTC
CASSAGLAEHNEQFF
>15|-|TRBV27|-|TRBJ1-5
TGTGCCAGCAGTTTATCGGAGGGGTTAGGTCAGCCCCAGCATTTT
CASSLSEGLGQPQHF
>16|-|TRBV18|TRBD1|TRBJ2-5
TGTGCCAGCTCACCACCGGGGACAGGGGGACTAGAGACCCAGTACTTC
CASSPPGTGGLETQYF
>16|few|TRBV19|TRBD1|TRBJ1-5
TGTGCCAGTAGACCAATGACAGGGAGGAGCGGGCAGCCCCAGCATTTT
CASRPMTGRSGQPQHF
>12|-|TRBV29-1|TRBD1|TRBJ1-5
TGCAGCACAGGGGGAAGCGATCAGCCCCAGCATTTT
CSTGGSDQPQHF
>17|-|TRBV27|-|TRBJ2-6
TGTGCCAGCAGCAGCAGGGTTCGGGAGAGTGGGGCCAACGTCCTGACTTTC
CASSSRVRESGANVLTF
>10|-|TRBV11-2|-|TRBJ1-1
TGCGCCAGCAGCGGCACTGAAGCTTTCTTT
CASSGTEAFF
>15|-|TRBV7-8|TRBD2|TRBJ2-7
TGTGCCAGCAGCTTAGGAGCGGGGTCCTCCTACGAGCAGTACTTC
CASSLGAGSSYEQYF
>15|once|TRBV7-3|TRBD2|TRBJ2-1
TGTGCCAGCAGCGTGACTAGCGGGAGGTGGAATGAGCAGTTCTTC
CASSVTSGRWNEQFF
>13|-|TRBV5-1|-|TRBJ1-1
TGCGCCAGCAGCTTGGGGCAGTCAACTGAAGCTTTCTTT
CASSLGQSTEAFF
>20|-|TRBV10-3|TRBD1|TRBJ1-1
TGTGCCATCCAAGAGGGGGCCTCATGCGGACTTCTAGATGGGGGCACTGAAGCTTTCTTT
CAIQEGASCGLLDGGTEAFF
>13|-|TRBV6-5|-|TRBJ2-5
TGTGCCAGCAGGGGGGGACAGTTGGAGACCCAGTACTTC
CASRGGQLETQYF